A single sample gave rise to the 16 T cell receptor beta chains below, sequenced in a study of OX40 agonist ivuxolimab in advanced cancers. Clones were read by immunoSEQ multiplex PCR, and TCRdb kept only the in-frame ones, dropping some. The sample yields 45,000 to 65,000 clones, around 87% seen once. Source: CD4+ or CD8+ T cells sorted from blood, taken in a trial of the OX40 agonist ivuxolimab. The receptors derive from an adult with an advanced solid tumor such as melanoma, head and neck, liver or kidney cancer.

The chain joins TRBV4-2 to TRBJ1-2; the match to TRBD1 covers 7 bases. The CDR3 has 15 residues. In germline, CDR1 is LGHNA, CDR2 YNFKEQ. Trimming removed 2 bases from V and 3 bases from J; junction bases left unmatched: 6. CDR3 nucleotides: TGTGCCAGCAGCCAATTACAGGGGCGGGACTATGGCTACACCTTC. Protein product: CASSQLQGRDYGYTF.

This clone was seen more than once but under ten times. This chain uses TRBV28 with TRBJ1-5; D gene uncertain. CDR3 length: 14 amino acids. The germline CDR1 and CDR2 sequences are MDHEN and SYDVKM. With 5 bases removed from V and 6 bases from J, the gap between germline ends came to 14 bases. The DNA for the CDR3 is TGTGCCAGCAGTCTAGCAGTTACGGGTCAGCCCCAGCATTTT. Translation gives CASSLAVTGQPQHF.

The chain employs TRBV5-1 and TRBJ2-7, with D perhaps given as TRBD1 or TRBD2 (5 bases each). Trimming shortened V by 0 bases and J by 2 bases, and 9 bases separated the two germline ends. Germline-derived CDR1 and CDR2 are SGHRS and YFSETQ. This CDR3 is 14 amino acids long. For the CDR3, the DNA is TGCGCCAGCAGCTTGGCCGGGACGGCCTACGAGCAGTACTTC. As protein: CASSLAGTAYEQYF.

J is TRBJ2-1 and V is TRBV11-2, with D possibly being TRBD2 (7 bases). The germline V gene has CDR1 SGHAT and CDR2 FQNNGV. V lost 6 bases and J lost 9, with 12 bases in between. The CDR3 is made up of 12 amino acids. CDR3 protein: CASRWGGGEQFF. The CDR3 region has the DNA TGTGCCAGCAGGTGGGGGGGCGGTGAGCAGTTCTTC.

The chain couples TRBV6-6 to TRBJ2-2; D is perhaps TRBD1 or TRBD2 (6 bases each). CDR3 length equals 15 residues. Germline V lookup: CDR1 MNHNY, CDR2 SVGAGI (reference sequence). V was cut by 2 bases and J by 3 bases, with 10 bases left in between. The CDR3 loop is CASSYRGRDTGELFF. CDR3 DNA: TGTGCCAGCAGTTACCGGGGGCGAGACACCGGGGAGCTGTTTTTT.

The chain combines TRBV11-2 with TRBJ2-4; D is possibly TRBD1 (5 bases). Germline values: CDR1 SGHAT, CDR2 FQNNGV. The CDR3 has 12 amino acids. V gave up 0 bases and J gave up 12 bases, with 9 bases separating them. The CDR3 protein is CASSLDVGHQYF. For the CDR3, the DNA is TGTGCCAGCAGCTTAGATGTGGGGCATCAGTACTTC.

The CDR3 nucleotides are TGTGCCAGCAGCGTAGCTACGGACACTGAAGCTTTCTTT. It encodes CASSVATDTEAFF. The chain recombines TRBV9 with TRBJ1-1; the D is unclear. Germline values: CDR1 SGDLS, CDR2 YYNGEE. The CDR3 is 13 amino acids. V lost 0 bases to trimming and J lost 3 bases, with 6 bases between them.

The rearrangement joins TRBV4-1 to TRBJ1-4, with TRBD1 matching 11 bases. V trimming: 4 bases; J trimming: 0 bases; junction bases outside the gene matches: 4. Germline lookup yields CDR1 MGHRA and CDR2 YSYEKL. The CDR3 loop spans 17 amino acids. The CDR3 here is CASSRGQGVATNEKLFF. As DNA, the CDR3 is TGCGCCAGCAGCCGGGGACAGGGGGTAGCAACTAATGAAAAACTGTTTTTT.

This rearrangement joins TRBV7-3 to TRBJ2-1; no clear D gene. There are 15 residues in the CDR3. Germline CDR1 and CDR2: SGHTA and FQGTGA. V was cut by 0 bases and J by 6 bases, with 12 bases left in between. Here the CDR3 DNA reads TGTGCCAGCAGCTTAACCTGGGCGACGGGCAATGAGCAGTTCTTC. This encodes CASSLTWATGNEQFF.

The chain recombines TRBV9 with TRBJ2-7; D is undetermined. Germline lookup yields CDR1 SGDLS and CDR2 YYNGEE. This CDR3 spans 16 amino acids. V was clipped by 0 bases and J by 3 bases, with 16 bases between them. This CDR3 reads CASSVASGAGFYEQYF. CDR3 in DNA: TGTGCCAGCAGCGTAGCGAGTGGAGCAGGATTCTACGAGCAGTACTTC.

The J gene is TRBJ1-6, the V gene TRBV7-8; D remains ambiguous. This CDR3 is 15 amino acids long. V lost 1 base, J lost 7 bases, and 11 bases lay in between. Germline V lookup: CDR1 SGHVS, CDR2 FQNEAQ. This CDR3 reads CASSLDYGINSPLHF. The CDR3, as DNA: TGTGCCAGCAGCTTAGATTACGGAATAAATTCACCCCTCCACTTT.

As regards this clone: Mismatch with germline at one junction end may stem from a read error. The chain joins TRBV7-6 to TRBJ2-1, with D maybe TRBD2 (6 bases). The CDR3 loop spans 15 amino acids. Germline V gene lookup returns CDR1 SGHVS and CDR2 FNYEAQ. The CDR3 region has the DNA TGTGCCAGCAGCCGCATGGAGGGGTCCTTCAATGAGCAGTTCTTC. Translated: CASSRMEGSFNEQFF. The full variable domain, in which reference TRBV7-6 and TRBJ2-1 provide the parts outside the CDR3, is GAGVSQSPRYKVTKRGQDVALRCDPISGHVSLYWYRQALGQGPEFLTYFNYEAQQDKSGLPNDRFSAERPEGSISTLTIQRTEQRDSAMYRCASSRMEGSFNEQFFGPGTRLTVL.

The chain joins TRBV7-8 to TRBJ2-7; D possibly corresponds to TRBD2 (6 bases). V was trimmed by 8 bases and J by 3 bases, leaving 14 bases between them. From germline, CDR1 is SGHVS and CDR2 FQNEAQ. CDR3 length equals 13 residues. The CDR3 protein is CASRFGGYYEQYF. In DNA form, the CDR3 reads TGTGCCAGCCGATTTGGGGGGTACTACGAGCAGTACTTC. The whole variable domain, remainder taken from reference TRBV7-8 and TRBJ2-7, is GAGVSQSPRYKVAKRGQDVALRCDPISGHVSLFWYQQALGQGPEFLTYFQNEAQLDKSGLPSDRFFAERPEGSVSTLKIQRTQQEDSAVYLCASRFGGYYEQYFGPGTRLTVT.

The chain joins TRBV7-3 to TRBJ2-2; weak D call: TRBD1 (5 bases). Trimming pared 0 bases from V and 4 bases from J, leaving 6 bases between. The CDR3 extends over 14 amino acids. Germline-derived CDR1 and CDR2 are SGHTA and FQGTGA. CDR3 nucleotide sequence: TGTGCCAGCAGCTTAACGGACACCACCGGGGAGCTGTTTTTT. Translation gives CASSLTDTTGELFF.

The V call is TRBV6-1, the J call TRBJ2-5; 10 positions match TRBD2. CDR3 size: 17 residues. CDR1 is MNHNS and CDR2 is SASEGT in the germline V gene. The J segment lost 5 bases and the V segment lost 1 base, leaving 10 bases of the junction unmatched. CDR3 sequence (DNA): TGTGCCAGCAGTGAAGGGGGAACTAGCGGGATTGGGGAGACCCAGTACTTC. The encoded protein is CASSEGGTSGIGETQYF.

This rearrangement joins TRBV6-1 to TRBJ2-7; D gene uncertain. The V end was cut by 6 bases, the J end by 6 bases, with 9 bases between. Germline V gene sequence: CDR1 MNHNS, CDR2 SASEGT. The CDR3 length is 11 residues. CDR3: CASRTPGEQYF. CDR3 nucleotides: TGTGCCAGCAGAACTCCCGGCGAGCAGTACTTC.